The entry below gives a single T cell receptor (beta chain) sequence along with its context. Its matching antigen is unknown. TRB was amplified by touch-down multiplex PCR, primer pools A and B combined. From the multiplex PCR reads, TCRdb lists one entry per CDR3 protein and no DNA. Its table records 3,500 to 4,000 distinct CDR3 sequences. TRB was amplified from about 250 ng of peripheral blood genomic DNA per sample. Germline CDR1 reads LNHNV; CDR2 reads YYDKDF (reference sequence). This CDR3 contains 16 residues. This sample was included in a study of T cell clusters in autoimmune cytopenias. Points from the study as a whole: No experiment has yet validated the function of the T cell clusters defined in silico. TRB repertoire shifts in secondary cytopenia and chronic lymphocytic leukemia mostly reflected lymphoma, not autoimmunity. Active autoimmune hepatitis patients had approximately 3-fold fewer exclusive TRB clusters than healthy donors.

This chain uses TRBV15 with TRBJ2-1; TCRdb outputs TRBD1, but without DNA this stays unchecked. The sequencing input was peripheral blood. The sequence was collected from a human donor with an autoimmune cytopenia or autoimmune hepatitis (not recorded which). The CDR3 protein is CATSRDRTGGSHEQFF.